One sample yielded the 2 T cell receptor beta chains listed below, sequenced in a study of blood T cell repertoires in COVID-19. Sequenced by immunoSEQ multiplex PCR; TCRdb stores in-frame clones only, minus some. The sample holds about 440,000 clones, 88% seen once. Sequencing was carried out using peripheral blood. The origin of the receptors is a woman in her 50s with COVID-19, enrolled during active disease.

The chain carries TRBV30 and TRBJ1-5; D gene unclear. This CDR3 is built from 13 residues. Germline V gene lookup returns CDR1 GTSNPN and CDR2 SVGIG (reference sequence). V lost 0 bases and J lost 4, with 7 bases in between. The CDR3 region is CAWSVQVNQPQHF. The CDR3 DNA reads TGTGCCTGGAGTGTACAAGTTAATCAGCCCCAGCATTTT.

The gene calls are TRBV10-2 and TRBJ2-1, with D tentatively TRBD1 (5 bases). CDR1 and CDR2 from the germline V gene are WSHSY and SAAADI. The CDR3 consists of 13 residues. The V end lost 8 bases, the J end lost 1 base, and 9 bases lay between the germline ends. The CDR3 loop reads CASWAGSYNEQFF. CDR3 nucleotides: TGCGCCAGCTGGGCAGGGTCCTACAATGAGCAGTTCTTC.